What follows is one T cell receptor (beta chain) and its context. Its cognate antigen is unknown. Each TCR cDNA molecule bore a unique molecular identifier. TCRdb independently ran MiXCR on the 5' RACE reads; one entry per CDR3 protein. Of about 23,000 distinct CDR3 sequences listed, about 6% were seen once; the top ten hold about a tenth. These data originate in a study of spatial heterogeneity in lung cancer. Whole-study context: In raw reads, more than nine appearances on average were recorded for each unique TCR and UMI combination. Broader study findings: Ubiquitous and regional nonsynonymous mutations were each tracked by the matching count of ubiquitous or regional expanded TCRs. Tumoral mutation counts were tracked by counts of expanded intratumoral alpha and beta TCRs.

The time point is: sample taken at primary tumor resection. Whole RNA, which was extracted from tumor, nontumor lung tissue or frozen PBMC, was sequenced without any cell sorting. The sequencing used lung tumor tissue, collected at surgery. The clonotype originates from a male donor with early-stage non-small cell lung cancer.

This chain's CDR3 is CASSPGHSYEQYF. CDR3 bases: TGTGCCAGCAGCCCGGGCCACTCCTACGAGCAGTACTTC. The chain has TRBV11-2 and TRBJ2-7; no clear D. CDR3 size: 13 residues. Germline V gene sequence: CDR1 SGHAT, CDR2 FQNNGV. V gave up 5 bases and J gave up 0 bases, with 8 bases separating them.